The 3 T cell receptor beta chains presented below share a single source sample, sequenced in a study of beta chain features in type 1 diabetes. The antigens these receptors bind are not known. Points from the study as a whole: Moderate but significant shortening of TCRB CDR3s was recorded in all four CD4+ subsets from Type 1 diabetes patients.

Every bit of the isolated RNA underwent reverse transcription, so sequencing read expressed TCRB transcripts. The method was immunoSEQ multiplex PCR; TCRdb's version includes in-frame clones alone and lacks a portion of them. Among about 160,000 clones listed, approximately 8.1% were seen once. Source material: central memory CD4+ T cells from blood. These receptors came from a young man with type 1 diabetes.

Only a few counts were recorded for this clone. This rearrangement joins TRBV29-1 to TRBJ2-5; weak D call: TRBD2 (5 bases). Per the germline V gene, CDR1 is SQVTM and CDR2 is ANQGSEA. CDR3 length: 12 residues. The V end lost 4 bases, the J end lost 4 bases, and 10 bases lay between the germline ends. DNA for the CDR3: TGCAGCGTTGGCGGGCCGCGAGAGACCCAGTACTTC. Encoded protein: CSVGGPRETQYF.

With respect to this clone: The same CDR3 is also encoded by other DNA sequences in this sample. J is TRBJ2-7 and V is TRBV2; 10 nucleotides agree with TRBD1. V shed 8 bases, J shed 4 bases, and the junction held 2 bases outside the gene matches. Germline values: CDR1 SNHLY, CDR2 FYNNEI. The CDR3 extends over 12 amino acids. The CDR3 nucleotides read TGTGCCAGCCGGGACAGGGGTTACGAGCAGTACTTC. Its translation: CASRDRGYEQYF.

The rearrangement uses TRBV7-8 and TRBJ2-2; 12 bases are a match to TRBD2. Per germline, CDR1 SGHVS and CDR2 FQNEAQ. CDR3 length: 16 amino acids. Trimming removed 5 bases from V and 6 bases from J; junction bases left unmatched: 7. The CDR3 coding sequence is TGTGCCAGCAGCATGCGACTAGCGGGAGCCTCCGGGGAGCTGTTTTTT. Protein sequence: CASSMRLAGASGELFF.